Listed below are T cell receptor beta chains from one sample, sequenced in a study of regulatory T cells in long-lasting Graves disease. TCRdb re-analysed the multiplex PCR reads in MiXCR, keeping a single row per CDR3 protein. The table lists 310,000 or so distinct CDR3 sequences, roughly a fifth of them singletons. Sequenced material: peripheral blood mononuclear cells (PBMCs), taken when the disease was refractory, from a patient treated with antithyroid drugs. All receptors come from a female donor with Graves disease. Both conserved end residues are part of each CDR3. The D gene is left open where the match is weak. The size entry is marked missing in some rows and otherwise reads once, few, many or a size class.

size	V	J	D	CDR3	DNA
many	TRBV6-1	TRBJ1-1	-	CASRTQGRRTEAFF	TGTGCCAGCAGAACCCAGGGGAGGCGGACTGAAGCTTTCTTT
few	TRBV27	TRBJ2-7	TRBD2	CASSLSGLAGAEQYF	TGTGCCAGCAGTTTATCAGGACTAGCGGGAGCCGAGCAGTACTTC
-	TRBV12-3/TRBV12-4	TRBJ1-6	-	CASSLGQLSSPLHF	TGTGCCAGCAGTTTGGGTCAACTATCTTCACCCCTCCACTTT
many	TRBV10-3	TRBJ1-2	-	CAISESPGYTF	TGTGCCATCAGTGAGTCGCCGGGCTACACCTTC
many	TRBV7-2	TRBJ2-7	-	CASSLSRDYEQYF	TGTGCCAGCAGCTTATCCCGAGACTACGAGCAGTACTTC
-	TRBV20-1	TRBJ2-7	-	CSAPQGTIPYEQYF	TGCAGTGCTCCCCAGGGGACTATCCCCTACGAGCAGTACTTC
-	TRBV12-3/TRBV12-4	TRBJ2-3	-	CASRLGVDTQYF	TGTGCCAGCAGACTGGGGGTTGATACGCAGTATTTT
many	TRBV2	TRBJ1-4	-	CASSESDSHASGLFF	TGTGCCAGCAGTGAATCGGACAGCCATGCGTCGGGGCTGTTTTTT
-	TRBV29-1	TRBJ1-2	TRBD1	CSVEDPLGTGVNYGYTF	TGCAGCGTTGAAGATCCCCTGGGGACAGGAGTAAACTATGGCTACACCTTC
few	TRBV24-1	TRBJ2-1	-	CATSASGRRYNEQFF	TGTGCCACCAGTGCAAGCGGGCGGAGATACAATGAGCAGTTCTTC
once	TRBV4-1	TRBJ2-5	TRBD2	CASSQGRMLAEETQYF	TGCGCCAGCAGCCAAGGCAGAATGCTAGCGGAAGAGACCCAGTACTTC
-	TRBV19	TRBJ1-1	-	CASSFIRETGTEAFF	TGTGCCAGTAGTTTCATCAGGGAAACGGGGACTGAAGCTTTCTTT
few	TRBV5-1	TRBJ2-7	TRBD2	CASSLTGTNYEQYF	TGCGCCAGCAGCTTAACCGGGACTAACTACGAGCAGTACTTC
-	TRBV11-2	TRBJ2-2	TRBD1	CASSRQGRGRTGELFF	TGTGCCAGCAGCCGCCAGGGAAGGGGGCGAACCGGGGAGCTGTTTTTT
-	TRBV7-3	TRBJ2-2	-	CASSRVGVTGTFTGELFF	TGTGCCAGCAGCAGAGTTGGGGTGACCGGGACATTCACCGGGGAGCTGTTTTTT
-	TRBV20-1	TRBJ2-7	TRBD2	CSATFRRGGIYYEQYF	TGCAGTGCGACCTTCAGGCGGGGGGGGATATACTACGAGCAGTACTTC
-	TRBV5-5	TRBJ2-3	TRBD2	CASSTPPSGGTTDTQYF	TGTGCCAGCAGCACACCTCCTAGCGGGGGAACCACAGATACGCAGTATTTT
many	TRBV15	TRBJ1-1	-	CATSSRGTEAFF	TGTGCCACCAGCAGCAGGGGAACTGAAGCTTTCTTT
many	TRBV20-1	TRBJ1-5	TRBD1	CSASWTGNQPQHF	TGCAGTGCTAGTTGGACAGGAAATCAGCCCCAGCATTTT
many	TRBV7-9	TRBJ1-4	-	CASSRQAEGEKLFF	TGTGCCAGCAGCAGACAGGCGGAGGGTGAAAAACTGTTTTTT
many	TRBV15	TRBJ2-7	TRBD1	CATSRGIGQGPSYEQYF	TGTGCCACCAGCAGAGGGATAGGACAGGGACCCTCCTACGAGCAGTACTTC
many	TRBV24-1	TRBJ1-5	TRBD1	CATGRQGVQPQHF	TGTGCCACCGGGAGGCAGGGGGTTCAGCCCCAGCATTTT
many	TRBV3-1	TRBJ1-2	-	CASSQERYGYTF	TGTGCCAGCAGCCAAGAGCGGTATGGCTACACCTTC
many	TRBV24-1	TRBJ1-2	-	CATSDHREIRGYTF	TGTGCCACCAGTGATCACCGGGAGATCAGGGGCTACACCTTC